This entry concerns a single T cell receptor beta chain. The antigen is not known. It was with 60 Vbeta and 13 Jbeta primers that the PCR ran. Produced via immunoSEQ multiplex PCR; TCRdb's table is partial and in-frame only. The table records about 170,000 clones, more than 65% of them present only once. The CDR3 sequence is 13 residues long. The J segment lost 10 bases and the V segment lost 3 bases, leaving 7 bases of the junction unmatched. CDR1 and CDR2 (germline): SGHDN, FVKESK. The entry originates in a study of cytomegalovirus exposure and HLA in healthy donors. General study points: Later analysis identified about 18,000 TCR beta sequences associated with HLA alleles, using a false discovery rate threshold of 0.05.

Sequenced sample: PBMCs. The source is a male donor in good health and CMV-seronegative. The chain has TRBV14 and TRBJ2-7, with TRBD1 matching 9 bases. Here the CDR3 reads CASSHTGTGPQYF. In DNA form, the CDR3 reads TGTGCCAGCAGCCATACCGGGACAGGGCCACAGTACTTC.